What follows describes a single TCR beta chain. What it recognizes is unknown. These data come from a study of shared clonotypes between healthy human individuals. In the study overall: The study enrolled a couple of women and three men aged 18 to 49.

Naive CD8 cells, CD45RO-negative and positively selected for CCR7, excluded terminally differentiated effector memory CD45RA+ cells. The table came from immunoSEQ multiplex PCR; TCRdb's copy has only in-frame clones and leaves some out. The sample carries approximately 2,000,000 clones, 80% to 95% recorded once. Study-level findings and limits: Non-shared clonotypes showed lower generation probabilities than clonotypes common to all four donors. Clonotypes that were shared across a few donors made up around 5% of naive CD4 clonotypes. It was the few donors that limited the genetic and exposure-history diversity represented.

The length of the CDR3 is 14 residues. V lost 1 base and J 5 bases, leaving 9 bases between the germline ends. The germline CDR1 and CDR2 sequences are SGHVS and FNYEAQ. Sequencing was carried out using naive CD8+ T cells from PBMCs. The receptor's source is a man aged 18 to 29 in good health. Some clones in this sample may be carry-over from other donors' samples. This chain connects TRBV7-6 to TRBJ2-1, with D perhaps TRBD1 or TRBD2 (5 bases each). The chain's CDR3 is CASSLVWGNNEQFF. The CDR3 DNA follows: TGTGCCAGCAGCTTAGTTTGGGGGAACAATGAGCAGTTCTTC.